A selection of T cell receptor beta chains follows, all from one sample in a study of blood T cell repertoires in COVID-19. Clones were read by immunoSEQ multiplex PCR, and TCRdb kept only the in-frame ones, dropping some. The sample comprises 98,000 or so clones, 91% of which are singletons, and about 6.3% rests with the top ten. The sequenced sample consisted of peripheral blood. All receptors come from a human donor in a cohort sampled during active COVID-19. The CDR3 runs from the conserved cysteine through the conserved F or W. Each record gives: D gene, clone size, J gene, V gene, CDR3 DNA, CDR3 protein. D genes are given only for firm matches. The size entry is marked missing in some rows and otherwise reads once, few, many or a size class.

d_gene: .; abundance: .; j_gene: TRBJ1-5; v_gene: TRBV19; CDR3nt: TGTGCCAGTAGTACAACGGGGGGGGATCAGCCCCAGCATTTT; CDR3aa: CASSTTGGDQPQHF
d_gene: TRBD2; abundance: once; j_gene: TRBJ2-7; v_gene: TRBV9; CDR3nt: TGTGCCAGCAGCGGAAACCCGGGACTAGCGGGATTATACGAGCAGTACTTC; CDR3aa: CASSGNPGLAGLYEQYF
d_gene: TRBD2; abundance: .; j_gene: TRBJ2-1; v_gene: TRBV5-6; CDR3nt: TGTGCCAGCAGCATGGGACTAGCGGGGGCCCTTAGGGAGCAGTTCTTC; CDR3aa: CASSMGLAGALREQFF
d_gene: TRBD1; abundance: .; j_gene: TRBJ1-1; v_gene: TRBV7-8; CDR3nt: TGTGCCAGCCGCAACCCGGGACAGGTGAACACTGAAGCTTTCTTT; CDR3aa: CASRNPGQVNTEAFF
d_gene: TRBD1; abundance: .; j_gene: TRBJ2-6; v_gene: TRBV4-3; CDR3nt: TGCGCCAGCAGCCGTATTTTGGACAGGGGAATTACTGGGGCCAACGTCCTGACTTTC; CDR3aa: CASSRILDRGITGANVLTF
d_gene: .; abundance: .; j_gene: TRBJ2-5; v_gene: TRBV15; CDR3nt: TGTGCCACCAGCAGAGGAGGTAAAGAGACCCAGTACTTC; CDR3aa: CATSRGGKETQYF
d_gene: .; abundance: .; j_gene: TRBJ1-6; v_gene: TRBV4-3; CDR3nt: TGCGCCAGCAGCCAAGAGAGGGTGACAAATTCACCCCTCCACTTT; CDR3aa: CASSQERVTNSPLHF
d_gene: TRBD1; abundance: .; j_gene: TRBJ1-3; v_gene: TRBV4-3; CDR3nt: TGCGCCAGCAGCCAAAGGGACAGGGCGGATGGAAACACCATATATTTT; CDR3aa: CASSQRDRADGNTIYF
d_gene: TRBD2; abundance: few; j_gene: TRBJ2-7; v_gene: TRBV4-2; CDR3nt: TGTGCCAGCAGCCAATGGACTAGCGCATCAAGCTCCTACGAGCAGTACTTC; CDR3aa: CASSQWTSASSSYEQYF
d_gene: .; abundance: .; j_gene: TRBJ1-2; v_gene: TRBV6-2/TRBV6-3; CDR3nt: TGTGCCAGCAGTTACAGCGTTTCGGCTGATTATGGCTACACCTTC; CDR3aa: CASSYSVSADYGYTF
d_gene: TRBD1; abundance: .; j_gene: TRBJ2-7; v_gene: TRBV20-1; CDR3nt: TGCAGTGCTAGTGGGACAGGGGGCTGGGAGCAGTACTTC; CDR3aa: CSASGTGGWEQYF
d_gene: .; abundance: .; j_gene: TRBJ2-1; v_gene: TRBV4-3; CDR3nt: TGCGCCAGCAGCCAAGTTCGGTCGGGACTGAGCTCCTACAATGAGCAGTTCTTC; CDR3aa: CASSQVRSGLSSYNEQFF
d_gene: TRBD1; abundance: once; j_gene: TRBJ1-1; v_gene: TRBV6-5; CDR3nt: TGTGCCAGCACCTCGCCGGGACAGATGAACACTGAAGCTTTCTTT; CDR3aa: CASTSPGQMNTEAFF
d_gene: .; abundance: .; j_gene: TRBJ1-1; v_gene: TRBV9; CDR3nt: TGTGCCAGCAGCACCTACAGGGACACTGAAGCTTTCTTT; CDR3aa: CASSTYRDTEAFF